A single sample is the source of the 23 T cell receptor beta chains below, sequenced in a study of T-cell reconstitution after alpha-beta-depleted transplantation in children. The TCRbeta library was prepared with unique molecular identifiers. MiXCR was run by TCRdb on the PCR reads, yielding one entry per CDR3 protein. The sample records about 120,000 distinct CDR3 sequences, approximately 10% being singletons. The source material was PBMCs, sampled before TCRalphabeta/CD19-depleted stem cell transplant. These receptors were obtained from a boy aged 2-9 years with acute lymphoblastic leukemia, due to receive a stem cell transplant.

The rearrangement joins TRBV5-1 to TRBJ1-4; TRBD1 aligns across 9 bases. J gave up 3 bases and V 4 bases, and 4 bases lay outside the gene matches. There are 15 residues in the CDR3. The germline V gene has CDR1 SGHRS and CDR2 YFSETQ. In DNA form, the CDR3 reads TGCGCCAGCAGCCGCAACAGGGGGCCTAATGAAAAACTGTTTTTT. As protein: CASSRNRGPNEKLFF.

This chain links TRBV6-5 with TRBJ2-1; D remains unclear. This CDR3 comprises 16 residues. Per germline, CDR1 MNHEY and CDR2 SVGAGI. V was pared by 5 bases and J by 0 bases, with 14 bases between. This chain's CDR3 is CASSRTFSSSYNEQFF. The CDR3 DNA sequence: TGTGCCAGCAGTCGCACCTTTAGCAGCTCCTACAATGAGCAGTTCTTC.

The rearrangement links TRBV5-1 to TRBJ1-6; 9 bases are a match to TRBD1. The J segment lost 10 bases and the V segment lost 4 bases, leaving 6 bases of the junction unmatched. This CDR3 is built from 14 residues. The V gene's germline CDR1 is SGHRS and CDR2 YFSETQ. For the CDR3, the DNA is TGCGCCAGCAGCGGAGAGACAGGGGGATCACCCCTCCACTTT. Encoded protein: CASSGETGGSPLHF.

The V call is TRBV18, the J call TRBJ2-6; 8 nucleotides match TRBD1. V lost 0 bases and J lost 0; bases outside the gene matches: 7. The CDR3 extends over 19 amino acids. Germline CDR1 and CDR2: KGHSH and LQKENI. CDR3 sequence (DNA): TGTGCCAGCTCACCACCAGTGACAGGGGCCATCTCTGGGGCCAACGTCCTGACTTTC. Its translation is CASSPPVTGAISGANVLTF.

This clonotype appeared a few times. The chain uses TRBV7-3 and TRBJ2-6; D call uncertain. The CDR3 is made up of 16 amino acids. Germline V gene sequence: CDR1 SGHTA, CDR2 FQGTGA. With 2 bases removed from V and 0 bases from J, the gap between germline ends came to 8 bases. The CDR3 DNA is TGTGCCAGCAGCTTATTTGGTCCCTCTGGGGCCAACGTCCTGACTTTC. Its protein product is CASSLFGPSGANVLTF.

In this sample, this clonotype turned up a few times. The chain joins TRBV2 to TRBJ1-5; TRBD1 matches at 8 bases. The CDR3 consists of 15 residues. V shed 6 bases, J shed 1 base, and the junction held 5 bases outside the gene matches. CDR1 SNHLY and CDR2 FYNNEI come from the germline V gene. CDR3 sequence reads: CASSTGQASNQPQHF. CDR3 nucleotides: TGTGCCAGCAGCACGGGACAGGCGAGCAATCAGCCCCAGCATTTT. The variable domain in full, completed from reference TRBV2 and TRBJ1-5, reads EPEVTQTPSHQVTQMGQEVILRCVPISNHLYFYWYRQILGQKVEFLVSFYNNEISEKSEIFDDQFSVERPDGSNFTLKIRSTKLEDSAMYFCASSTGQASNQPQHFGDGTRLSIL.

This clonotype was picked up a small number of times. This chain links TRBV6-1 with TRBJ2-7; 10 bases agree with TRBD1. V trimming: 5 bases; J trimming: 0 bases; junction bases outside the gene matches: 4. The germline CDR1 and CDR2 sequences are MNHNS and SASEGT. There are 15 residues in the CDR3. Written as DNA, the CDR3 is TGTGCCAGCAGTCCGAGACAGGGGGCCTCCTACGAGCAGTACTTC. The encoded protein is CASSPRQGASYEQYF.

The table lists this clonotype with a few counts. The rearrangement links TRBV3-1 to TRBJ1-5; no clear D gene. The CDR3 is made up of 14 amino acids. Germline assignment: CDR1 LGHDT and CDR2 YNNKEL (reference sequence). Trimming left V 1 base short and J 4 bases short, with 8 bases between. This chain's CDR3 is CASSQGLWNQPQHF. In DNA form, the CDR3 reads TGTGCCAGCAGCCAAGGACTTTGGAATCAGCCCCAGCATTTT.

Only a few counts were recorded for this clonotype. The chain is built from TRBV20-1 and TRBJ2-5; the D gene is possibly TRBD1 (5 bases). Trimming pared 2 bases from V and 2 bases from J, leaving 12 bases between. The CDR3 contains 14 residues. The germline gives CDR1 DFQATT, CDR2 SNEGSKA (reference sequence). This CDR3 is CSARKAGFQETQYF. The CDR3 DNA is TGCAGTGCTAGAAAGGCAGGGTTTCAAGAGACCCAGTACTTC.

This clonotype was seen more than once but under ten times. V usage is TRBV7-6 and J usage is TRBJ2-2; D gene unclear. With 2 bases removed from V and 6 bases from J, the gap between germline ends came to 16 bases. Looked up from germline, CDR1 is SGHVS and CDR2 is FNYEAQ. The CDR3 runs 16 residues. As DNA, the CDR3 is TGTGCCAGCAGCTTAATGGGTATAGGCCCGGCCGGGGAGCTGTTTTTT. This gives the protein CASSLMGIGPAGELFF.

This clonotype occurred a few times. The chain uses TRBV7-6 and TRBJ2-7; 9 positions agree with TRBD2. The CDR3 is made up of 16 amino acids. V lost 5 bases and J lost 0; bases outside the gene matches: 8. In germline, CDR1 is SGHVS, CDR2 FNYEAQ. The CDR3 nucleotides read TGTGCCAGCAGCCCACGGGCGGGAGGGTCCTCCTACGAGCAGTACTTC. It specifies CASSPRAGGSSYEQYF. Supplemented by reference TRBV7-6 and TRBJ2-7, the full variable domain reads GAGVSQSPRYKVTKRGQDVALRCDPISGHVSLYWYRQALGQGPEFLTYFNYEAQQDKSGLPNDRFSAERPEGSISTLTIQRTEQRDSAMYRCASSPRAGGSSYEQYFGPGTRLTVT.

This chain joins TRBV5-1 and TRBJ2-1, with TRBD1 identical over 8 bases. The germline CDR1 and CDR2 sequences are SGHRS and YFSETQ. This CDR3 contains 14 residues. V lost 1 base to trimming and J lost 6 bases; unmatched junction nucleotides: 3. The CDR3 DNA is TGCGCCAGCAGCTTGCGAGACAGGGGCAATGAGCAGTTCTTC. Protein product: CASSLRDRGNEQFF.

Only a few counts were recorded for this clonotype. V is TRBV4-1 and J is TRBJ2-3; D unclear. The CDR3 consists of 15 residues. Germline V CDR1 and CDR2: MGHRA, YSYEKL. V was pared by 1 base and J by 4 bases, with 12 bases between. This CDR3 is CASSQVVGKPDTQYF. The CDR3 DNA reads as TGCGCCAGCAGCCAAGTAGTGGGTAAACCAGATACGCAGTATTTT.

In DNA, the CDR3 is TGTGCCAGCAGGGGACAGGGGGTAGGAGGCACTGAAGCTTTCTTT. It codes for CASRGQGVGGTEAFF. This chain joins TRBV28 and TRBJ1-1; 11 bases align to TRBD1. V dropped 6 bases and J dropped 4; count of bases not matched to a gene: 7. Germline CDR1 is MDHEN and CDR2 is SYDVKM. The CDR3 length is 15 residues.

This clonotype showed up just a few times. The rearrangement links TRBV4-1 to TRBJ2-1; D not resolved. The V end was cut by 5 bases, the J end by 8 bases, with 22 bases between. The V gene's germline CDR1 is MGHRA and CDR2 YSYEKL. The CDR3 loop spans 16 amino acids. In DNA form, the CDR3 reads TGCGCCAGCAGCGAACGACCCAGTGTGTATGAGGATGAGCAGTTCTTC. Translating it yields CASSERPSVYEDEQFF.

The chain uses TRBV7-9 and TRBJ2-1; D unresolved. The CDR3 runs to 15 residues. Per the germline V gene, CDR1 is SEHNR and CDR2 is FQNEAQ (reference sequence). V was clipped by 4 bases and J by 3 bases, with 13 bases between them. The CDR3 coding sequence is TGTGCCAGCAGCTCTGGGCCCTTCCGCTACAATGAGCAGTTCTTC. This codes for CASSSGPFRYNEQFF.

This clonotype was recorded a few times. The chain joins TRBV27 to TRBJ2-3; D not resolved. V lost 1 base, J lost 2 bases, and 7 bases lay in between. Germline CDR1 reads MNHEY; CDR2 reads SMNVEV (reference sequence). This CDR3 is 14 amino acids long. The CDR3 loop reads CASSLLPFTDTQYF. The CDR3 DNA follows: TGTGCCAGCAGTTTATTGCCGTTCACAGATACGCAGTATTTT.

V gene TRBV12-3 or TRBV12-4 combines with J gene TRBJ1-5; unclear D gene. V lost 9 bases and J lost 7, with 13 bases in between. The CDR3 is made up of 12 amino acids. The CDR3 nucleotides are TGTGCCAGTGCGGGGAAAGGACAGCCCCAGCATTTT. Translation gives CASAGKGQPQHF.

This rearrangement joins TRBV20-1 to TRBJ1-6; 7 nucleotides line up with TRBD1. Unmatched junction bases numbered 6, after V lost 3 bases and J lost 7 bases. This CDR3 contains 14 residues. Germline CDR1 reads DFQATT; CDR2 reads SNEGSKA (reference sequence). The CDR3, as DNA: TGCAGTGCTAGGACAGGGAAGGAGAATTCACCCCTCCACTTT. This translates into CSARTGKENSPLHF.

CDR3 in amino acids: CASSGDSNEQFF. The CDR3 region has the DNA TGTGCCAGCAGCGGGGATAGCAATGAGCAGTTCTTC. The chain joins TRBV6-1 to TRBJ2-1; a weak D match, TRBD2 (5 bases). The ends were cut back, 6 bases at V and 6 bases at J, with 9 bases in the middle. The CDR3 totals 12 residues. Germline V gives CDR1 MNHNS, CDR2 SASEGT.

This clonotype has a handful of counts. The chain employs TRBV5-1 and TRBJ2-2; D is perhaps TRBD1 or TRBD2 (5 bases each). Germline V gene data show CDR1 as SGHRS and CDR2 as YFSETQ. Trimming removed 4 bases at V and 4 bases at J, with 23 bases between. The CDR3 contains 18 residues. The CDR3 spells CASSPSRGSAFVTGELFF. The CDR3 DNA follows: TGCGCCAGCAGCCCTTCGAGGGGTAGTGCCTTCGTCACCGGGGAGCTGTTTTTT.

This chain connects TRBV10-3 to TRBJ1-1; unclear D gene. V lost 10 bases, J lost 7 bases, and 16 bases lay in between. The CDR3 runs 12 residues. Germline loops: CDR1 ENHRY, CDR2 SYGVKD. The CDR3 region is CASGRGLGEAFF. The CDR3 DNA sequence: TGTGCCAGCGGTCGGGGTTTGGGTGAAGCTTTCTTT.

This clonotype was counted once. The rearrangement uses TRBV9 and TRBJ2-6, with D perhaps TRBD1 or TRBD2 (5 bases each). CDR1 is SGDLS, CDR2 YYNGEE, per germline. The CDR3 runs to 15 residues. Trimming removed 4 bases from V and 4 bases from J, with 12 bases in between. The CDR3 DNA follows: TGTGCCAGCAGCCACGGGACCCTCGGGGCCAACGTCCTGACTTTC. Translating gives CASSHGTLGANVLTF.